This is a list of T cell receptor beta chains from one sample in a study of cytomegalovirus exposure and HLA in healthy donors. Profiling relied on immunoSEQ multiplex PCR, and the TCRdb table lists in-frame clones only, not all of them. The profile shows 100,000 to 150,000 clones, around 82% of them singletons. Sequenced input: PBMCs. These receptors all come from a middle-aged woman in good health and CMV-seropositive. Each CDR3 is given with its conserved first and last residue. Fields, in order: J gene, clone size, D gene, V gene, CDR3 protein, CDR3 DNA. D genes are given only for firm matches. Clone size, where shown, is once, few, many, or a class for clones that have expanded.

>TRBJ2-2|-|TRBD2|TRBV5-1
CASSMGLAGYTGELFF
TGCGCCAGCAGCATGGGACTAGCGGGTTACACCGGGGAGCTGTTTTTT
>TRBJ2-2|-|-|TRBV4-2
CASSQTQTGELFF
TGTGCCAGCAGCCAGACTCAGACCGGGGAGCTGTTTTTT
>TRBJ2-7|-|-|TRBV11-1
CASSLGPSPQYF
TGTGCCAGCAGCTTAGGGCCATCCCCCCAGTACTTC
>TRBJ1-3|-|-|TRBV5-4
CASSRESGNTIYF
TGTGCCAGCAGCAGAGAGTCTGGAAACACCATATATTTT
>TRBJ2-5|-|-|TRBV11-2
CASSLGQTNQETQYF
TGTGCCAGCAGCCTAGGACAGACAAACCAAGAGACCCAGTACTTC
>TRBJ2-1|once|TRBD2|TRBV7-3
CASSSLPFTSGRAHEQFF
TGTGCCAGCAGCTCCCTTCCCTTTACTAGCGGGAGAGCCCATGAGCAGTTCTTC
>TRBJ2-7|once|-|TRBV4-1
CASSQGNEQYF
TGCGCCAGCAGCCAGGGCAACGAGCAGTACTTC
>TRBJ2-1|-|-|TRBV9
CASSGSRNFYNEQFF
TGTGCCAGCAGCGGTAGCCGGAATTTTTACAATGAGCAGTTCTTC
>TRBJ1-1|-|-|TRBV9
CASSPAGSNGPEAFF
TGTGCCAGCAGCCCGGCCGGGTCAAATGGTCCTGAAGCTTTCTTT
>TRBJ2-1|-|TRBD2|TRBV12-5
CASALAGNEQFF
TGTGCTAGTGCACTAGCGGGCAATGAGCAGTTCTTC
>TRBJ2-2|few|-|TRBV6-4
CASSDSVAATGELFF
TGTGCCAGCAGTGACTCGGTAGCAGCCACCGGGGAGCTGTTTTTT
>TRBJ2-7|-|TRBD2|TRBV7-2
CASSLAGLAGGPPRYEQYF
TGTGCCAGCAGCTTAGCGGGACTAGCGGGAGGACCCCCCAGGTACGAGCAGTACTTC
>TRBJ2-7|-|-|TRBV6-5
CASSYSAGASYEQYF
TGTGCCAGCAGTTACTCTGCGGGGGCGTCCTACGAGCAGTACTTC
>TRBJ2-7|-|TRBD2|TRBV11-2
CASSLDRPSGYEQYF
TGTGCCAGCAGCTTAGATCGCCCTAGCGGCTACGAGCAGTACTTC